Given below is one T cell receptor beta chain in context. Its antigen is still unknown. No base qualities exist here, and no much larger clone lies one base off it. V lost 3 bases and J lost 5 bases; the stretch between them is 11 bases long. The CDR3 covers 14 residues, taking in both the cysteine and the phenylalanine. Of the read, only the CDR3 DNA is kept; its 42 bases are in frame from base 1. These data come from a study of human T cells and chemical hapten exposure (dated by TCRdb to the early 2020s). As for the study more broadly: For sensitization, 2% DPC in acetone was applied to a 2 cm by 2 cm area of upper inner arm skin. Libraries were pooled for sequencing, and per-sample TCR yields varied mainly because of small differences in library volumes within the pool. Roughly 30 alopecia patients provided blood for TCR sequencing at one to four time points (pre-sensitization, 2, 6 and 24 weeks). Patients additionally received weekly therapeutic DPC doses to the scalp throughout the approximately 22-week study period. Patch testing on the upper back used Finn chambers containing 0.01% DPC, with scoring done after 6 days according to International Contact Dermatitis Research Group standards. In alopecia patients, the study followed how the peripheral blood TCR repertoire changed in vivo over primary and secondary sensitization to diphenylcyclopropenone (DPC), a hapten. The patient cohort, mostly female, included alopecia areata with under or over 50% scalp involvement, alopecia totalis and alopecia universalis. Blood samples were taken from patients before sensitization (week 0) and then at 2, 6 and about 24 weeks after DPC sensitization. Overall study results and their limits: DPC sensitization did not change how many TCRs were above 1 in 1000 frequency, and no evidence was found of alterations in global repertoire structure. Alopecia, a presumed autoimmune disease, was present in all patients, so the immune response of the patients might differ from that of healthy individuals. After repeated subsampling, changes were observed in the strength of the expansion versus patch-test correlation and in the threshold at which the correlation became significant. Compared with pre-sensitization or healthy control sets, expanded TCRs formed significantly more large CDR3 similarity clusters, which is consistent with antigen-driven responses. Patch test score correlated positively with the number of PT1 expanded TCRs, reaching significance at thresholds 8, 16 and 32 but not at 4.

The time point label corresponds to: pre-sensitization, week 0. Interpreted using the paper, the treatment or condition label stands for: therapeutic diphenylcyclopropenone sensitization with weekly scalp DPC. At every patch-test visit, the blood draw took place before the patch test was put on. To be eligible, patients had to be aged 18 to 70, diagnosed with alopecia and judged suitable for DPC therapy, while pregnant patients were excluded. Total RNA was isolated from unfractionated whole blood collected in Tempus Blood RNA tubes. Libraries were built with RACE. The sequencing machine was a NextSeq 500. Library preparation attached unique molecular identifiers to individual cDNA molecules for quantitative, reproducible TCR counting. From each blood RNA sample, both TCR alpha and TCR beta chains were sequenced. Turning to the authors' computational methods: A median of about 87,000 TCRs per sample was observed, with a range of 23,224 to 690,600. V, J and CDR3 annotation of the TCR reads was performed with the Decombinator software suite. For the PS versus PT1 abundance plots, all samples were subsampled to the same number of TCRs (28,000). TCRs were defined as expanded if absent before sensitization and observed at least eight times at the 2-week time point. TCRdb's own reprocessing of the public reads used fastp at Q25 and MiXCR and kept productive beta chains. Entries are consolidated by CDR3 protein sequence, retaining the most common genes and DNA. The V and J calls, along with clone size, are taken from TCRdb and not from the paper's own processing. The sample table shows a few hundred thousand distinct CDR3 sequences, and approximately 5.8% are seen once. About 8.2% of the sample lies in the top ten.

Recombination connected TRBV12-3 or TRBV12-4 to TRBJ2-1; D gene: possibly TRBD2, on 5 matching bases. The specimen comprised whole blood, sampled in connection with sensitization to the hapten diphenylcyclopropenone (DPC). The sequence derives from a woman under 30 with alopecia areata. Some clones in this sample may be carry-over from other donors' samples. Here the CDR3 is given as CASSLRRVHNEQFF. The sequence in DNA is TGTGCCAGCAGTTTGAGGCGGGTCCACAATGAGCAGTTCTTC.